Listed below are T cell receptor beta chains from one sample, sequenced in a study of response to subunit inactivated influenza vaccine. TCRdb reanalysed the RT-PCR reads using MiXCR and keeps one entry per CDR3 protein. Here the sample spans a few hundred thousand distinct CDR3 sequences, 13% to 15% being singletons. The sample here was PBMCs from blood, taken roughly 13 days after vaccination. The receptor set was obtained from a middle-aged man who received an inactivated influenza vaccine. CDR3s leave out the opening cysteine and the closing phenylalanine or tryptophan. The listing skips clone size in some rows; elsewhere it reads once, few, many or a size class.

ASSYSGPTLAGSTDTQY	-	TRBV6-2/TRBV6-3
ASSFSRGRDQPQH	few	TRBV7-2
SASDTRMGNIQY	few	TRBV20-1
ASSLGTGGPSPLH	-	TRBV11-2
ASSLRGLAGGRTDTQY	-	TRBV28
ASSEWGRAASGANVLT	few	TRBV25-1
ASSPGLNQPQH	-	TRBV18
ASSLSSGGSQY	once	TRBV5-1
ASSMRGRRASSYNEQF	many	TRBV11-2
ASTFGGPEAF	-	TRBV7-9
ASSLGGYYNEQF	few	TRBV7-9
ATSRGAGGPFEQY	many	TRBV15
ATGTRSGNTIY	few	TRBV15
AWSVPGTGDNSPLH	-	TRBV30
ASSQDPYSNSGNTIY	many	TRBV4-3
ASSDEGKRGYGYT	few	TRBV2
SAAKIYEQY	-	TRBV20-1
ASRPLAGRASYTDTQY	-	TRBV6-1
SARASSGRAADTQY	few	TRBV20-1
ASSLATEAF	many	TRBV12-3/TRBV12-4